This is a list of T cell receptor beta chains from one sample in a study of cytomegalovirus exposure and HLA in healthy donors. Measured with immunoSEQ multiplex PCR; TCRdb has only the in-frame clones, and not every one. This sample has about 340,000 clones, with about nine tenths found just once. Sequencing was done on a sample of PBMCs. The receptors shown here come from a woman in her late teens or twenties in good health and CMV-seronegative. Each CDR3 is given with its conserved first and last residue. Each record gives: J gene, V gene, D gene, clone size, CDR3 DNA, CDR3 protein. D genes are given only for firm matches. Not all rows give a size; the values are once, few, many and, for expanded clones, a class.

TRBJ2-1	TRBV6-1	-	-	TGTGCCAGCAGTTCCCTCGCGCCATACAATGAGCAGTTCTTC	CASSSLAPYNEQFF
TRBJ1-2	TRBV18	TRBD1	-	TGTGCCAGCTCCCCTAACCCCGGGACAGGGGACTATGGCTACACCTTC	CASSPNPGTGDYGYTF
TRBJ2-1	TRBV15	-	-	TGTGCCACCAGCAGACTCCAGTCTGGAGCGTTTAGCAATGAGCAGTTCTTC	CATSRLQSGAFSNEQFF
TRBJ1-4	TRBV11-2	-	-	TGTGCCAGCAGCCCCAATAATGAAAAACTGTTTTTT	CASSPNNEKLFF
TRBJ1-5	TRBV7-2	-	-	TGTGCCAGCAGCTTAGTAGCCGGGTTGGGTCAGCCCCAGCATTTT	CASSLVAGLGQPQHF
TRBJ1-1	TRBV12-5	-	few	TGTGCTAGTGGTTTGGACTGGACAGCCACTGAAGCTTTCTTT	CASGLDWTATEAFF
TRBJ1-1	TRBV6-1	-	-	TGTGCCAGCAGTGAACTGGGGGCGAACACTGAAGCTTTCTTT	CASSELGANTEAFF
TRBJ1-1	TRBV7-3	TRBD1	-	TGTGCCAGCAGCTCACACAGGGGGCAAGACACTGAAGCTTTCTTT	CASSSHRGQDTEAFF
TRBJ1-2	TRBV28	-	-	TGTGCCAGCAGTTTTCCGCGGGCAGGGGATGGCTACACCTTC	CASSFPRAGDGYTF
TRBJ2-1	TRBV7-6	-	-	TGTGCCAGCAGCTTAGGGACAGCGGACAATGAGCAGTTCTTC	CASSLGTADNEQFF
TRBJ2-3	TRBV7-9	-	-	TGTGCCGAGGACAGCTCTAGCACAGATACGCAGTATTTT	CAEDSSSTDTQYF
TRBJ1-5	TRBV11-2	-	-	TGTGCCAGCAGCTTAACACCTAGCAATCAGCCCCAGCATTTT	CASSLTPSNQPQHF
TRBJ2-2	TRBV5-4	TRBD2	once	TGTGCCAGCAGTAATAGCGGGACGCGCACCGGGGAGCTGTTTTTT	CASSNSGTRTGELFF
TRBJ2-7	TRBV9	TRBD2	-	TGTGCCAGCAGCGTAGGACTAGCGTCCTACGAGCAGTACTTC	CASSVGLASYEQYF
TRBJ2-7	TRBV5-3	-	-	TGTGCCAGAAGTCGTCCTACTAGCTCCTACTACGAGCAGTACTTC	CARSRPTSSYYEQYF
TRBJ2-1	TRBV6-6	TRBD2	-	TGTGCCAGCAGATCTAGACTAGCGGGAGTCTACAATGAGCAGTTCTTC	CASRSRLAGVYNEQFF
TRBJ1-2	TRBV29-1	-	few	TGCAGCGTAGGTGGGGGCGGCTATGGCTACACCTTC	CSVGGGGYGYTF
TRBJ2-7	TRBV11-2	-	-	TGTGCCAGCAGCCTCCAGCGCTACGAGCAGTACTTC	CASSLQRYEQYF
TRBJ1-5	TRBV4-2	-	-	TGTGCCAGCAGCCCTCCGGCGGGTCAGCCCCAGCATTTT	CASSPPAGQPQHF
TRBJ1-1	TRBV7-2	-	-	TGTGCCAGCAGCTTAGTCCCGAGGAACACTGAAGCTTTCTTT	CASSLVPRNTEAFF
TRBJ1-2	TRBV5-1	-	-	TGCGCCAGCAGCTTGGAAGGGGTTTCCAACTATGGCTACACCTTC	CASSLEGVSNYGYTF
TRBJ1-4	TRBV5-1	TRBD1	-	TGCGCCAGCAGCCCGACAGGGACTGCAACTAATGAAAAACTGTTTTTT	CASSPTGTATNEKLFF
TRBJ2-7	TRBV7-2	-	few	TGTGCCAGCACCCCAGGGTCCTACGAGCAGTACTTC	CASTPGSYEQYF
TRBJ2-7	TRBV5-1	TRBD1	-	TGCGCCAGCAGCTCGGGACAGCGCTACGAGCAGTACTTC	CASSSGQRYEQYF
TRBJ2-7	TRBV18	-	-	TGTGCCAGCTCACCACCCAGGGGGGCCCCGGAGCAGTACTTC	CASSPPRGAPEQYF
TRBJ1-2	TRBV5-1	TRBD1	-	TGCGCCAGCAGCCGCGGACAGGGGAACTATGGCTACACCTTC	CASSRGQGNYGYTF
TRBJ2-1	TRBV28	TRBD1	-	TGTGCCAGCAGCTTGGGACAGACCTACAATGAGCAGTTCTTC	CASSLGQTYNEQFF
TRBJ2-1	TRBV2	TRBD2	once	TGTGCCAGCAGACTAGCGGGAGGTAATGAGCAGTTCTTC	CASRLAGGNEQFF
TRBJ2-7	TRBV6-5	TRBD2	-	TGTGCCAGTAAGCGGGAGGCTCCCTACGAGCAGTACTTC	CASKREAPYEQYF
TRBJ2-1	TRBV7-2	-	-	TGTGCCAGCAGACAACCTGGCGGGTACAATGAGCAGTTCTTC	CASRQPGGYNEQFF
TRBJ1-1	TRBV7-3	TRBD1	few	TGTGCCAGCAGCTTAACCGCAGGGGGGAGGACTGAAGCTTTCTTT	CASSLTAGGRTEAFF
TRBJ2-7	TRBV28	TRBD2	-	TGTGCCATCCAACGGGGGGGACTAGCGGGAGGCGAGCAGTACTTC	CAIQRGGLAGGEQYF
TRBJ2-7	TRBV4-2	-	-	TGTGCCAGCAGCCAGGGCCCTGAGCAGTACTTC	CASSQGPEQYF
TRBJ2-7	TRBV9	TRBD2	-	TGTGCCAGCAGCGCCGGACTAGCGGGAGTCTACGAGCAGTACTTC	CASSAGLAGVYEQYF
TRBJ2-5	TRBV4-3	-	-	TGCGCCAGCATTCAATCGGGACCGGCGAGAGGGGGTCAAGAGACCCAGTACTTC	CASIQSGPARGGQETQYF
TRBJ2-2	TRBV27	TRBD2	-	TGTGCCAGCAGTACCCCCTTCGAGCGGGAGGCAAAACTGAACACCGGGGAGCTGTTTTTT	CASSTPFEREAKLNTGELFF
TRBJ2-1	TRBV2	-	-	TGTGCCAGCAGTGACCAACTTAGGGCGGGATTCTACAATGAGCAGTTCTTC	CASSDQLRAGFYNEQFF
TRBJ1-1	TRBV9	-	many	TGTGCCAGCAGCTCAAGTACAGGGTGGGACACTGAAGCTTTCTTT	CASSSSTGWDTEAFF
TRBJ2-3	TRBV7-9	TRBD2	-	TGTGCCAGCAGTCCGGGACTAGGCACAGATACGCAGTATTTT	CASSPGLGTDTQYF
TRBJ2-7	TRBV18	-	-	TGTGCCAGCTCACAGGGACTTTCACAAAGCTCCTACGAGCAGTACTTC	CASSQGLSQSSYEQYF
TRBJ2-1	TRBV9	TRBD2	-	TGTGCCAGCAGCGCTGGGGGACTAGCGGACTCCTACAATGAGCAGTTCTTC	CASSAGGLADSYNEQFF
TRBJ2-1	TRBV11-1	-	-	TGTGCCAGCAGCTTAGTGGAGGGTATTGAGCAGTTCTTC	CASSLVEGIEQFF
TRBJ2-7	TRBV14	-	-	TGTGCCAGCAGCCAAGAACAGGAGGGAGCGGTGTACGAGCAGTACTTC	CASSQEQEGAVYEQYF
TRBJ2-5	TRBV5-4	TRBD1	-	TGTGCCAGCAGCTTCTTCAGGGGGCTAGGGACCCAGTACTTC	CASSFFRGLGTQYF
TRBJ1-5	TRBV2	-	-	TGTGCCAGCAGTGAACAGGAAAATCAGCCCCAGCATTTT	CASSEQENQPQHF
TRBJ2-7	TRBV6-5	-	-	TGTGCCAGCAGTTACTCCCCTCAGGCCTACGAGCAGTACTTC	CASSYSPQAYEQYF
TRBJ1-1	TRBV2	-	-	TGTGCCAGCAGTATACAGAGCAAGAACACTGAAGCTTTCTTT	CASSIQSKNTEAFF
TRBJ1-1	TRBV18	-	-	TGTGCCAGCTCACCGGAGGGCAGAACCATGAACACTGAAGCTTTCTTT	CASSPEGRTMNTEAFF
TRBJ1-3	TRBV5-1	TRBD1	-	TGCGCCAGCAGCTTGACAGGGGCTGGAAACACCATATATTTT	CASSLTGAGNTIYF
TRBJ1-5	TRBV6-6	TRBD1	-	TGTGCCAGCTACCGGGACAGGGCCAACCAGCCCCAGCATTTT	CASYRDRANQPQHF
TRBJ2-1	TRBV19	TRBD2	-	TGTGCCAGTAGCTCCGGGACTAGCGGGTACAATGAGCAGTTCTTC	CASSSGTSGYNEQFF
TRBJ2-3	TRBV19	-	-	TGTGCCAGTTCGCGTCAGGGAGGAGATACGCAGTATTTT	CASSRQGGDTQYF